The clone carrying this TCR beta chain was observed a handful of times. The antigen remains unidentified. The entry originates in a study of cytomegalovirus exposure and HLA in healthy donors. Study findings and constraints: The classifier reportedly diagnosed cytomegalovirus status with high sensitivity and specificity. Some TCR beta chains (about 180 of them) were listed as cytomegalovirus-associated. A later analysis revealed that TCR association rates differed between HLA loci, peaking at DRB1 and bottoming out at HLA-C.

CDR3 length equals 14 residues. The germline V gene encodes CDR1 MNHEY and CDR2 SVGAGI. V lost 5 bases, J lost 3 bases, and 11 bases lay in between. The PCR used 60 Vbeta and 13 Jbeta primers. Clones were read by immunoSEQ multiplex PCR, and TCRdb kept only the in-frame ones, dropping some. Of 200,000 to 250,000 clones in the sample, approximately 88% are singletons; the top ten hold roughly 0.75%. The sequencing input was PBMCs. The chain links TRBV6-5 to TRBJ1-5; D possibly corresponds to TRBD1 (6 bases). This TCR was recovered from a boy aged 2-9 years in good health and CMV-seronegative. This CDR3 is CASSPTGINQPQHF. CDR3 nucleotides: TGTGCCAGCAGTCCGACAGGAATCAATCAGCCCCAGCATTTT.